The 15 T cell receptor beta chains below come from one sample, sequenced in a study of breast tumors, draining lymph nodes, adjacent tissues (dated by TCRdb to between 2015 and 2016). Lymph node samples were obtained from the axillary draining lymph nodes of breast cancer patients. Library prep was done by multiplex PCR. Sequencing instrument: Illumina HiSeq 2000. TCRdb reran the public reads through fastp at Q25 and MiXCR, keeping productive beta chains. One record per CDR3 amino acid sequence lists the most common genes and DNA. This sample comprises approximately 190,000 distinct CDR3 sequences, approximately 30% of them detected only once. The top ten clonotypes cover roughly 4% of the sample. Sequenced: axillary lymph node tissue. The receptors come from a female donor with breast cancer. Some clones in this sample may be carry-over from other donors' samples.

This clonotype was counted ten times or more. The chain links TRBV19 to TRBJ1-5, with TRBD1 identical over 8 bases. The CDR3 has 16 residues. The V segment lost 4 bases and the J segment 4 bases; nucleotides outside the gene matches: 9. The V gene's germline CDR1 is LNHDA and CDR2 SQIVND (reference sequence). For the CDR3, the DNA is TGTGCCAGTAGTAAAACCGACAGGGGAGGTAATCAGCCCCAGCATTTT. It yields the protein CASSKTDRGGNQPQHF.

The CDR3 nucleotides read TGTGCCAGGACTAGCGGGGGGGCCGGGAACAATGAGCAGTTCTTC. Its translation is CARTSGGAGNNEQFF. The J gene is TRBJ2-1, the V gene TRBV19; 14 bases are a match to TRBD2. Germline CDR1 and CDR2: LNHDA and SQIVND (reference sequence). This CDR3 has 15 amino acids. V shed 9 bases and J 5 bases; nucleotides not matched to a gene: 6.

This clonotype was observed a handful of times. The rearrangement uses TRBV11-3 and TRBJ1-1, with 7 bases that match TRBD1. Losses at the gene ends were 5 bases for V and 0 bases for J; bases not matched to a gene: 3. The CDR3 length is 14 residues. CDR1 and CDR2 (germline): SGHNT, YENEEA. The CDR3: CASSAGGVNTEAFF. CDR3 DNA: TGTGCCAGCAGCGCAGGGGGGGTGAACACTGAAGCTTTCTTT.

This clonotype was counted many times. The chain recombines TRBV5-8 with TRBJ1-6; D is uncertain. The CDR3 is 15 residues long. CDR1 is SGHTS, CDR2 YDEGEE, per germline. Trimming took off 0 bases at V and 9 bases at J, with 13 bases between the two ends. CDR3 nucleotide sequence: TGTGCCAGCAGCTTGGCCATAGGGAACCGTTCACCCCTCCACTTT. Protein: CASSLAIGNRSPLHF.

Concerning this clonotype: One junction end does not reproduce the germline sequence, and a read error may be involved. V gene TRBV6-4 combines with J gene TRBJ1-5; D gene uncertain. This CDR3 comprises 9 residues. Germline loops: CDR1 MRHNA, CDR2 SNTAGT. CDR3 loop: CASSASQRF. The CDR3 coding sequence is TGTGCCAGCAGTGCGAGCCAGCGTTTT.

On this clonotype itself: The conserved final phenylalanine or tryptophan is absent from the CDR3, which likely points to a read error. The DNA is left out, because the CDR3 cannot be placed on it with certainty; the CDR3 is given as TCRdb lists it. V and J are TRBV5-1 and TRBJ1-2; the tabulated D call, TRBD1, remains unverified against the DNA. CDR1 is SGHRS and CDR2 is YFSETQ in the germline V gene. The CDR3 extends over 14 residues, inclusive of both ends. The CDR3 loop reads CASSLRGHQLWLHL.

This chain links TRBV29-1 with TRBJ2-3; the D gene is possibly TRBD2 (5 bases). Germline values: CDR1 SQVTM, CDR2 ANQGSEA. V was cut by 7 bases and J by 2 bases, with 10 bases left in between. The length of the CDR3 is 12 residues. This CDR3 reads CSARGDTDTQYF. For the CDR3, the DNA is TGCAGCGCACGGGGAGACACAGATACGCAGTATTTT.

This clonotype turned up a few times. The rearrangement links TRBV18 to TRBJ1-5; TRBD1 might be the D (6 bases). Trimming cost V 5 bases and J 10 bases, with 18 bases left between them. The CDR3 is 14 residues long. Germline loops: CDR1 KGHSH, CDR2 LQKENI. The CDR3 reads CASSDGQRVIPQHF. Here the CDR3 DNA reads TGTGCCAGCTCAGATGGACAGCGTGTTATTCCCCAGCATTTT. Combining the CDR3 with reference TRBV18 and TRBJ1-5 gives the whole variable domain NAGVMQNPRHLVRRRGQEARLRCSPMKGHSHVYWYRQLPEEGLKFMVYLQKENIIDESGMPKERFSAEFPKEGPSILRIQQVVRGDSAAYFCASSDGQRVIPQHFGDGTRLSIL.

This rearrangement joins TRBV19 to TRBJ1-1, with TRBD1 matching over 7 bases. This CDR3 is built from 17 residues. V dropped 3 bases and J dropped 0; count of bases not matched to a gene: 10. The germline V gene has CDR1 LNHDA and CDR2 SQIVND (reference sequence). Here the CDR3 reads CASSIRQGVGMNTEAFF. For the CDR3, the DNA is TGTGCCAGTAGTATCCGGCAGGGGGTCGGCATGAACACTGAAGCTTTCTTT.

This clonotype was found a few times. This chain links TRBV2 with TRBJ1-1; a possible D gene is TRBD1 (6 bases). Germline values: CDR1 SNHLY, CDR2 FYNNEI. The CDR3 sequence is 13 residues long. Trimming took off 3 bases at V and 3 bases at J, with 8 bases between the two ends. CDR3 nucleotide sequence: TGTGCCAGCAGTGAGGACAGTTACACTGAAGCTTTCTTT. This encodes CASSEDSYTEAFF.

The genes are TRBV6-5 and TRBJ2-3, with D tentatively TRBD2 (6 bases). The V end lost 5 bases, the J end lost 1 base, and 13 bases lay between the germline ends. CDR1 and CDR2 (germline): MNHEY, SVGAGI. The CDR3 length is 15 residues. CDR3 amino acids: CASSHGSGRTDTQYF. The CDR3 region has the DNA TGTGCCAGCAGTCACGGTAGCGGCCGCACAGATACGCAGTATTTT.

This chain uses TRBV15 with TRBJ2-7, with unresolved D. The CDR3 has 15 amino acids. V was cut by 0 bases and J by 8 bases, with 17 bases left in between. Germline V gene data show CDR1 as LNHNV and CDR2 as YYDKDF (reference sequence). CDR3 DNA sequence: TGTGCCACCAGCAGAGATGGCCCTCGCCGCTGGAAGCAGTACTTC. Translation gives CATSRDGPRRWKQYF.

The rearrangement links TRBV7-8 to TRBJ1-1; D call uncertain. Trimming removed 1 base from V and 1 base from J, with 7 bases in between. CDR3 size: 14 residues. CDR1 and CDR2 (germline): SGHVS, FQNEAQ. The CDR3 spells CASSLVHRNTEAFF. The CDR3 DNA is TGTGCCAGCAGCTTAGTACACCGGAACACTGAAGCTTTCTTT.

This clonotype has ten or more counts. A much more abundant neighbour one base away suggests this may be a read error. The chain couples TRBV6-5 to TRBJ2-3; D is uncertain. Germline V gene sequence: CDR1 MNHEY, CDR2 SVGAGI. The CDR3 spans 11 residues. Trimming removed 7 bases from V and 2 bases from J, with 4 bases in between. The CDR3 reads CASTFTDTQYF. The CDR3 DNA reads TGTGCCAGCACCTTCACAGATACGCAGTATTTT.

This clonotype was observed a few times. Germline and junction disagree at one end, which may indicate a read error. The rearrangement links TRBV28 to TRBJ2-1, with D unclear. CDR3 size: 14 residues. Per the germline V gene, CDR1 is MDHEN and CDR2 is SYDVKM. The CDR3, as DNA: TGTGCCAGCAGTCCCCGTTCATTGACCTCCTTTAGTGACTTC. Residues: CASSPRSLTSFSDF.